The 23 T cell receptor beta chains in this list originate from one sample, sequenced in a study of CD8+CD57+ T cells in acquired aplastic anemia. Genomic DNA acted as the template from which TCR beta VDJ combination and CDR3 sequence profiling were carried out. TCRdb itself ran the reads through MiXCR, one entry per CDR3 protein. The sample has some 180,000 distinct CDR3 sequences, less than 65% seen once; the top ten hold more than 40%. Patients who underwent sequencing had shown CD8+CD57+ cell expansion by flow cytometry. The material sequenced was sorted CD4+, CD8+, or CD8+CD57+ T cells (not recorded which) from PBMCs. The receptors derive from a human donor with aplastic anemia.

The table lists this clonotype with a count of one. The rearrangement uses TRBV20-1 and TRBJ2-7; D may be TRBD1 (5 bases). Germline CDR1 and CDR2: DFQATT and SNEGSKA (reference sequence). Trimming shortened V by 0 bases and J by 1 base, and 19 bases separated the two germline ends. The CDR3 is 17 residues long. Here the CDR3 reads CSARDYQGDIGSYEQYF. The CDR3 nucleotides read TGCAGTGCTAGAGATTACCAGGGCGATATAGGGTCCTACGAGCAGTACTTC.

This chain uses TRBV19 with TRBJ1-2, with 11 bases that match TRBD1. The germline V gene encodes CDR1 LNHDA and CDR2 SQIVND (reference sequence). V shed 6 bases and J 2 bases; nucleotides not matched to a gene: 2. The CDR3 spans 14 residues. CDR3 loop: CASSRTGGNYGYTF. CDR3 DNA: TGTGCCAGTAGCCGGACAGGGGGCAACTATGGCTACACCTTC.

V is TRBV19 and J is TRBJ2-7; D not certain. CDR1 is LNHDA and CDR2 is SQIVND in the germline V gene (reference sequence). The length of the CDR3 is 13 residues. Deletions cut 5 bases from V and 8 bases from J, with 16 bases between. CDR3 in amino acids: CASSFLTSGQQYF. The DNA of the CDR3 is TGTGCCAGTAGTTTCTTGACCTCAGGACAGCAGTACTTC.

This chain connects TRBV7-2 to TRBJ2-3; TRBD2 matches 10 bases. Germline CDR1 reads SGHTA; CDR2 reads FQGNSA. The V gene end was trimmed by 4 bases and the J gene end by 1 base; junction bases not matched to a gene: 8. CDR3 length: 17 residues. The CDR3 DNA reads as TGTGCCAGCAGCTCTCTTCGGACTAGCGGTCGCACAGATACGCAGTATTTT. Amino acids: CASSSLRTSGRTDTQYF.

This clonotype has only a few counts. This chain connects TRBV7-8 to TRBJ2-3; maybe TRBD1 (6 bases). The CDR3 sequence is 16 residues long. Deletions cut 1 base from V and 4 bases from J, with 15 bases between. From germline, CDR1 is SGHVS and CDR2 FQNEAQ. Here the CDR3 DNA reads TGTGCCAGCAGCTTAGGCACAGGGCTATCACCAGATACGCAGTATTTT. It encodes CASSLGTGLSPDTQYF. The whole variable domain, remainder taken from reference TRBV7-8 and TRBJ2-3, is GAGVSQSPRYKVAKRGQDVALRCDPISGHVSLFWYQQALGQGPEFLTYFQNEAQLDKSGLPSDRFFAERPEGSVSTLKIQRTQQEDSAVYLCASSLGTGLSPDTQYFGPGTRLTVL.

The gene calls are TRBV7-2 and TRBJ1-2; TRBD1 agrees at 7 bases. The CDR3 is 13 residues long. With 5 bases clipped from V and 7 bases from J, the junction kept 7 bases outside the gene matches. Germline V lookup: CDR1 SGHTA, CDR2 FQGNSA. CDR3 amino acids: CASSQTGFGGYTF. The CDR3, as DNA: TGTGCCAGCAGCCAGACAGGGTTTGGTGGCTACACCTTC.

Many counts were recorded for this clonotype. J is TRBJ2-5 and V is TRBV12-3 or TRBV12-4; D possibly uses TRBD1 or TRBD2 (5 bases each). Trimming removed 6 bases from V and 4 bases from J, with 9 bases in between. The CDR3 extends over 12 amino acids. The CDR3 DNA is TGTGCCAGCAGCAGGGACGGAGAGACCCAGTACTTC. Translated: CASSRDGETQYF.

This clonotype turned up a few times. This sequence joins TRBV20-1 and TRBJ2-1; TRBD2 is a possible D gene (6 bases). Germline CDR1 and CDR2: DFQATT and SNEGSKA (reference sequence). The V and J ends lost 4 bases and 3 bases respectively, with 10 bases between them. This CDR3 is 13 amino acids long. Here the CDR3 reads CSATSANYNEQFF. DNA of the CDR3: TGCAGTGCTACTAGCGCAAACTACAATGAGCAGTTCTTC.

This clonotype was observed many times. The V and J genes are TRBV5-4 and TRBJ2-7; D call uncertain. The CDR3 has 13 residues. With 0 bases removed from V and 3 bases from J, the gap between germline ends came to 7 bases. Germline assignment: CDR1 SGHNT and CDR2 YYREEE (reference sequence). CDR3 amino acids: CASSLGQFYEQYF. The CDR3 region has the DNA TGTGCCAGCAGCTTGGGACAATTCTACGAGCAGTACTTC.

At least ten counts were recorded for this clonotype. V is TRBV5-6 and J is TRBJ2-7, with TRBD1 matching 7 bases. V trimming: 4 bases; J trimming: 4 bases; junction bases outside the gene matches: 5. Germline CDR1 and CDR2: SGHDT and YYEEEE. The CDR3 contains 13 residues. Here the CDR3 DNA reads TGTGCCAGCAGCAGAATGACAGGGTACGAGCAGTACTTC. It codes for CASSRMTGYEQYF.

This rearrangement joins TRBV7-4 to TRBJ1-1; 9 bases are a match to TRBD1. The length of the CDR3 is 13 residues. Germline lookup yields CDR1 SGHVT and CDR2 SQSDAQ. V was clipped by 5 bases and J by 7 bases; unmatched bases: 5. This chain's CDR3 is CASSPQGAHEAFF. The CDR3 nucleotides are TGTGCCAGCAGCCCACAGGGGGCTCATGAAGCTTTCTTT. The whole variable domain, remainder taken from reference TRBV7-4 and TRBJ1-1, is GAGVSQSPRYKVAKRGRDVALRCDSISGHVTLYWYRQTLGQGSEVLTYSQSDAQRDKSGRPSGRFSAERPERSVSTLKIQRTEQGDSAVYLCASSPQGAHEAFFGQGTRLTVV.

The chain carries TRBV19 and TRBJ2-7, with D perhaps matching TRBD2 (7 bases). Germline V gene sequence: CDR1 LNHDA, CDR2 SQIVND (reference sequence). The ends were cut back, 5 bases at V and 5 bases at J, with 16 bases in the middle. CDR3 length: 14 residues. The CDR3 coding sequence is TGTGCCAGTAGTGCCCTGGGGGGGCCGAACGAGCAGTACTTC. This encodes CASSALGGPNEQYF. Full variable domain (rest looked up from reference TRBV19 and TRBJ2-7): DGGITQSPKYLFRKEGQNVTLSCEQNLNHDAMYWYRQDPGQGLRLIYYSQIVNDFQKGDIAEGYSVSREKKESFPLTVTSAQKNPTAFYLCASSALGGPNEQYFGPGTRLTVT.

The V and J genes are TRBV9 and TRBJ2-7, with D tentatively TRBD2 (6 bases). Germline V CDR1 and CDR2: SGDLS, YYNGEE. The V gene lost 4 bases and the J gene lost 0 bases, with 14 bases spanning the gap. The CDR3 consists of 15 residues. CDR3 protein: CASSPSVRHSYEQYF. The DNA for the CDR3 is TGTGCCAGCAGCCCTAGCGTGAGGCACTCCTACGAGCAGTACTTC.

This sequence joins TRBV5-1 and TRBJ1-1; D is possibly TRBD1 (6 bases). V lost 6 bases and J 6 bases, leaving 12 bases between the germline ends. This CDR3 contains 12 residues. CDR1 and CDR2 (germline): SGHRS, YFSETQ. This CDR3 reads CASNPDSSEAFF. Here the CDR3 DNA reads TGCGCCAGCAACCCGGACAGCTCTGAAGCTTTCTTT.

CDR3 loop: CASSQGGGQGGHEQYF. DNA of the CDR3: TGTGCCAGCAGCCAAGGTGGGGGACAGGGGGGCCACGAGCAGTACTTC. The chain joins TRBV4-2 to TRBJ2-7, with 11 bases aligning to TRBD1. Germline trimming cut 1 base from V and 5 bases from J; bases unmatched to any gene: 7. Germline V gene data show CDR1 as LGHNA and CDR2 as YNFKEQ. The CDR3 extends over 16 amino acids.

The rearrangement joins TRBV29-1 to TRBJ1-5; D remains ambiguous. Trimming shortened V by 6 bases and J by 2 bases, and 8 bases separated the two germline ends. Germline V CDR1 and CDR2: SQVTM, ANQGSEA. The CDR3 loop spans 12 amino acids. CDR3 DNA sequence: TGCAGCGTAGCGCAGGGCAATCAGCCCCAGCATTTT. Amino acid sequence: CSVAQGNQPQHF.

The chain uses TRBV2 and TRBJ1-2, with 8 bases identical to TRBD1. The CDR3 is 15 residues long. The V gene end was trimmed by 6 bases and the J gene end by 4 bases; junction bases not matched to a gene: 10. Per germline, CDR1 SNHLY and CDR2 FYNNEI. CDR3 nucleotides: TGTGCCAGCAGCTCCAGGGGGCAGGATCGCTATGGCTACACCTTC. Its translation: CASSSRGQDRYGYTF.

J is TRBJ2-7 and V is TRBV5-1; 10 nucleotides match TRBD2. Unmatched junction bases numbered 8, after V lost 4 bases and J lost 4 bases. Germline V gene lookup returns CDR1 SGHRS and CDR2 YFSETQ. The CDR3 has 15 residues. This chain's CDR3 is CASSEEAAGGYEQYF. DNA for the CDR3: TGCGCCAGCAGCGAGGAGGCAGCGGGGGGGTACGAGCAGTACTTC.

Regarding this clonotype: Relative to the germline gene, one junction end is altered; a read error may explain this. The genes are TRBV10-3 and TRBJ1-2; D possibly corresponds to TRBD1 (5 bases). Looked up from germline, CDR1 is ENHRY and CDR2 is SYGVKD. The CDR3 is 15 amino acids. The CDR3 here is CASSEGEGRLHGYTF. CDR3 in DNA: TGTGCCAGCAGTGAAGGAGAGGGACGATTACACGGCTACACCTTC.

This clonotype was picked up many times. V is TRBV7-9 and J is TRBJ1-1; D remains unclear. V dropped 4 bases and J dropped 10 bases, with 16 bases sitting between them. The CDR3 has 13 amino acids. Germline V gene sequence: CDR1 SEHNR, CDR2 FQNEAQ (reference sequence). The CDR3 DNA sequence: TGTGCCAGCAGCTCACGCCCGGATGTCGGAGCTTTCTTT. Its translation is CASSSRPDVGAFF.

The rearrangement uses TRBV11-3 and TRBJ2-2, with D perhaps TRBD2 (5 bases). CDR3 length: 14 amino acids. Trimming shortened V by 6 bases and J by 2 bases, and 10 bases separated the two germline ends. Germline V gene sequence: CDR1 SGHNT, CDR2 YENEEA. The DNA of the CDR3 is TGTGCCAGCAGGCGGACTGAAAACACCGGGGAGCTGTTTTTT. Translating it yields CASRRTENTGELFF. Looking up the rest from reference TRBV11-3 and TRBJ2-2 gives the full variable domain: EAGVVQSPRYKIIEKKQPVAFWCNPISGHNTLYWYLQNLGQGPELLIRYENEEAVDDSQLPKDRFSAERLKGVDSTLKIQPAELGDSAVYLCASRRTENTGELFFGEGSRLTVL.

The chain employs TRBV29-1 and TRBJ1-3; D not certain. V was cut by 6 bases and J by 0 bases, with 3 bases left in between. The CDR3 runs 11 residues. From germline, CDR1 is SQVTM and CDR2 ANQGSEA. The CDR3 reads CSVLSGNTIYF. The DNA for the CDR3 is TGCAGCGTGCTCTCTGGAAACACCATATATTTT.

The chain recombines TRBV2 with TRBJ2-7; 7 bases are a match to TRBD2. Looked up from germline, CDR1 is SNHLY and CDR2 is FYNNEI. This CDR3 has 15 amino acids. J gave up 6 bases and V 0 bases, and 8 bases lay outside the gene matches. CDR3 protein: CASSEARFQRGEQYF. The CDR3 DNA reads TGTGCCAGCAGTGAAGCGCGGTTCCAGCGGGGCGAGCAGTACTTC.